The entry below describes one T cell receptor (beta chain). The sample originates from a study of cytomegalovirus exposure and HLA in healthy donors. The primer mix had 60 Vbeta and 13 Jbeta primers. Method: immunoSEQ multiplex PCR; TCRdb's copy keeps in-frame clones and lacks some. The data show approximately 120,000 clones, roughly four fifths seen once. Germline V CDR1 and CDR2: SGHTA, FQGTGA. Trimming stripped 4 bases from V and 2 bases from J, with 12 bases between. The CDR3 extends over 15 amino acids. The V and J genes are TRBV7-3 and TRBJ2-1, with TRBD2 as a possible D gene (6 bases). The clonotype originates from a woman aged 60-75 years in good health and CMV-seropositive. The sequenced sample consisted of PBMCs. CDR3 bases: TGTGCCAGCAGCTCCTCCACTAGCCCCTACAATGAGCAGTTCTTC. It codes for CASSSSTSPYNEQFF.